This TCR beta chain was profiled in a study of cytomegalovirus exposure and HLA in healthy donors. This CDR3 is built from 12 residues. V trimming: 4 bases; J trimming: 7 bases; junction bases outside the gene matches: 5. Germline V CDR1 and CDR2: GTSNPN, SVGIG (reference sequence). The study ran its PCR with 60 Vbeta and 13 Jbeta primers. The repertoire was sequenced with immunoSEQ multiplex PCR; TCRdb's copy has only in-frame clones and lacks some. The sample records 140,000 to 150,000 clones, 65% to 80% being singletons. Only a few counts were recorded for this clone. Its matching antigen is unknown. The study's findings and limits: Later work associated roughly 17,000 TCR beta sequences with HLA alleles at 0.05 false discovery rate. Most CMV-associated TCR beta chains were later found to appear HLA-restricted. A few CMV-associated chains were confirmed in vitro to be specific for CMV antigens.

Sequenced material: PBMCs. This sequence was found in a man aged 30 to 39 in good health and CMV-seronegative. The chain recombines TRBV30 with TRBJ1-1, with 8 bases fitting TRBD1. DNA of the CDR3: TGTGCCTGGAACAGGGGGTTGATTGAAGCTTTCTTT. Translating it yields CAWNRGLIEAFF.